Below, 25 T cell receptor beta chains from the same sample are listed, as sequenced in a study of shared T cell receptors in the human thymus. TCRdb's table, derived via immunoSEQ multiplex PCR, lists solely in-frame clones and lacks some. The sample holds about 380,000 clones, more than 85% seen once. Sequencing used thymocytes. Every receptor here comes from a human donor.

V usage is TRBV7-9 and J usage is TRBJ2-4; TRBD2 aligns across 8 bases. Looked up from germline, CDR1 is SEHNR and CDR2 is FQNEAQ (reference sequence). The ends lost 4 bases at V and 0 bases at J; junction bases unmatched: 14. CDR3 length: 19 amino acids. The CDR3 DNA sequence: TGTGCCAGCAGCTCCCAGAGCCTCCGGGGGGGAATAGCCAAAAACATTCAGTACTTC. Protein sequence: CASSSQSLRGGIAKNIQYF.

The chain carries TRBV18 and TRBJ2-7; 9 nucleotides line up with TRBD1. V lost 5 bases, J lost 2 bases, and 16 bases stayed unmatched. Germline CDR1 KGHSH, CDR2 LQKENI. The CDR3 spans 18 residues. CDR3 protein: CASSYTTMGQGFAYEQYF. The CDR3 DNA follows: TGTGCCAGCTCATATACGACCATGGGACAGGGCTTCGCCTACGAGCAGTACTTC.

This chain uses TRBV28 with TRBJ2-3; maybe TRBD1 (6 bases). Trimming removed 5 bases from V and 3 bases from J, with 18 bases in between. This CDR3 is built from 16 residues. Germline CDR1 MDHEN, CDR2 SYDVKM. CDR3 protein: CASSTSGRTGTDTQYF. The CDR3 nucleotides read TGTGCCAGCAGTACCTCTGGGCGCACAGGGACAGATACGCAGTATTTT.

The chain combines TRBV7-9 with TRBJ2-1, with 13 bases aligning to TRBD2. The junction had 5 bases not matched to a gene; V was cut back by 6 bases and J by 0 bases. Germline CDR1 reads SEHNR; CDR2 reads FQNEAQ (reference sequence). CDR3 length equals 17 residues. The CDR3 DNA follows: TGTGCCAGCAGGAAACTAGCGGGAGGGCCCTCCTACAATGAGCAGTTCTTC. Its protein product is CASRKLAGGPSYNEQFF.

V gene TRBV6-5 combines with J gene TRBJ2-7; 15 bases agree with TRBD2. The CDR3 covers 15 residues. V dropped 4 bases and J dropped 2; count of bases not matched to a gene: 0. The germline gives CDR1 MNHEY, CDR2 SVGAGI. In DNA, the CDR3 is TGTGCCAGCAGTTGGACTAGCGGGAGGGCCTACGAGCAGTACTTC. Translating gives CASSWTSGRAYEQYF.

The chain employs TRBV6-6 and TRBJ1-3; D gene unclear. Germline V gene lookup returns CDR1 MNHNY and CDR2 SVGAGI (reference sequence). Trimming shortened V by 5 bases and J by 0 bases, and 8 bases separated the two germline ends. CDR3 length equals 14 residues. The CDR3 region has the DNA TGTGCCAGCAGTATACAGAGCTCTGGAAACACCATATATTTT. Protein: CASSIQSSGNTIYF.

This rearrangement joins TRBV28 to TRBJ2-1; D may correspond to TRBD1 or TRBD2 (6 bases each). This CDR3 has 17 residues. Germline V gives CDR1 MDHEN, CDR2 SYDVKM. V lost 6 bases, J lost 2 bases, and 20 bases lay in between. CDR3: CASRPKGGLSTYNEQFF. The CDR3 bases are TGTGCCAGCAGACCGAAGGGGGGACTCTCCACCTACAATGAGCAGTTCTTC.

This sequence joins TRBV9 and TRBJ2-1, with 14 bases fitting TRBD2. Per the germline V gene, CDR1 is SGDLS and CDR2 is YYNGEE. V gave up 4 bases and J gave up 6 bases; unmatched junction bases: 15. The CDR3 has 19 amino acids. The CDR3 loop is CASSTPGTSGRMGLNEQFF. The CDR3 DNA is TGTGCCAGCAGCACACCCGGGACTAGCGGGAGAATGGGTCTCAATGAGCAGTTCTTC.

The J gene is TRBJ2-1, the V gene TRBV4-3; D gene ambiguous. Germline CDR1 LGHNA, CDR2 YSLEER. The length of the CDR3 is 16 residues. V was shortened by 3 bases and J by 7 bases, with 19 bases between the two germline ends. The CDR3 protein is CASSHDPNPVGNEQFF. DNA for the CDR3: TGCGCCAGCAGCCACGATCCCAACCCAGTAGGGAATGAGCAGTTCTTC.

The CDR3 bases are TGCGCCAGCAGCTTGGGCTTAGGAAATGTGAGGGGTAGCGGGAAGGGAAACATTCAGTACTTC. Its protein product is CASSLGLGNVRGSGKGNIQYF. The gene calls are TRBV5-1 and TRBJ2-4, with TRBD2 identical over 8 bases. The J segment lost 6 bases and the V segment lost 0 bases, leaving 23 bases of the junction unmatched. Germline CDR1 and CDR2: SGHRS and YFSETQ. This CDR3 contains 21 residues. Looking up the rest from reference TRBV5-1 and TRBJ2-4 gives the full variable domain: KAGVTQTPRYLIKTRGQQVTLSCSPISGHRSVSWYQQTPGQGLQFLFEYFSETQRNKGNFPGRFSGRQFSNSRSEMNVSTLELGDSALYLCASSLGLGNVRGSGKGNIQYFGAGTRLSVL.

This rearrangement joins TRBV28 to TRBJ2-3; 8 bases line up with TRBD2. V lost 5 bases and J lost 7; bases outside the gene matches: 11. Germline CDR1 and CDR2: MDHEN and SYDVKM. The CDR3 covers 15 residues. As DNA, the CDR3 is TGTGCCAGCAGTCCCCCTCGACTAGCGCGAAATACGCAGTATTTT. It encodes CASSPPRLARNTQYF.

The rearrangement joins TRBV4-3 to TRBJ2-5; TRBD2 matches at 8 bases. The ends lost 1 base at V and 5 bases at J; junction bases unmatched: 9. This CDR3 comprises 16 residues. Germline values: CDR1 LGHNA, CDR2 YSLEER. CDR3 sequence reads: CASSQVLGLAMETQYF. DNA for the CDR3: TGCGCCAGCAGCCAAGTGCTTGGACTAGCTATGGAGACCCAGTACTTC.

V usage is TRBV7-9 and J usage is TRBJ2-1; no firm D call. Germline V gene sequence: CDR1 SEHNR, CDR2 FQNEAQ (reference sequence). Trimming took 0 bases from V and 4 from J, leaving 7 bases between them. This CDR3 has 14 residues. The DNA for the CDR3 is TGTGCCAGCAGCTTAGCGGGCCAGTACAATGAGCAGTTCTTC. It yields the protein CASSLAGQYNEQFF.

The chain has TRBV5-1 and TRBJ1-4; 7 positions agree with TRBD1. In germline, CDR1 is SGHRS, CDR2 YFSETQ. J was trimmed by 0 bases and V by 4 bases; bases with no gene match: 6. CDR3 size: 16 residues. The CDR3 region is CASSAQGQPTNEKLFF. CDR3 nucleotide sequence: TGCGCCAGCAGCGCACAGGGACAGCCAACTAATGAAAAACTGTTTTTT.

This chain joins TRBV5-4 and TRBJ2-3; D gene uncertain. Per the germline V gene, CDR1 is SGHNT and CDR2 is YYREEE (reference sequence). The CDR3 contains 14 residues. V lost 4 bases, J lost 6 bases, and 15 bases lay in between. This chain's CDR3 is CASSIAPRCDTQYF. The CDR3 DNA sequence: TGTGCCAGCAGCATCGCACCCCGGTGTGATACGCAGTATTTT.

This chain uses TRBV30 with TRBJ1-2, with 7 bases fitting TRBD1. The CDR3 has 12 amino acids. V dropped 5 bases and J dropped 1; count of bases not matched to a gene: 1. Germline CDR1 reads GTSNPN; CDR2 reads SVGIG (reference sequence). The chain's CDR3 is CAWGDSNYGYTF. The CDR3 DNA is TGTGCCTGGGGGGACAGTAACTATGGCTACACCTTC.

This rearrangement joins TRBV5-1 to TRBJ2-7; 9 bases map to TRBD1. The CDR3 contains 16 residues. The V gene's germline CDR1 is SGHRS and CDR2 YFSETQ. Trimming removed 6 bases from V and 5 bases from J; junction bases left unmatched: 15. This chain's CDR3 is CASTRVSRDREDEQYF. CDR3 DNA: TGCGCCAGCACCCGGGTTAGTAGGGACAGGGAGGACGAGCAGTACTTC.

The rearrangement uses TRBV7-9 and TRBJ2-1; TRBD2 matches at 14 bases. Germline lookup yields CDR1 SEHNR and CDR2 FQNEAQ (reference sequence). CDR3 length equals 16 residues. Losses at the gene ends were 3 bases for V and 13 bases for J; bases not matched to a gene: 11. The DNA of the CDR3 is TGTGCCAGCAGCTTGACCGCGGGACTAGCGGGAGTTAAACAGTTCTTC. Protein sequence: CASSLTAGLAGVKQFF.

The CDR3 spells CASSLDRGPGQPQHF. The CDR3 nucleotides read TGTGCCAGCAGCTTGGACAGGGGGCCGGGTCAGCCCCAGCATTTT. This chain connects TRBV11-2 to TRBJ1-5; 11 bases map to TRBD1. V gave up 3 bases and J gave up 6 bases; unmatched junction bases: 4. This CDR3 spans 15 amino acids. Germline loops: CDR1 SGHAT, CDR2 FQNNGV.

This clone was seen only once. The rearrangement uses TRBV4-2 and TRBJ2-5, with D possibly matching TRBD1 (6 bases). The CDR3 contains 15 residues. CDR1 is LGHNA, CDR2 YNFKEQ, per germline. V was shortened by 6 bases and J by 5 bases, with 19 bases between the two germline ends. The CDR3: CASRPTGRGGETQYF. CDR3 coding DNA: TGTGCCAGCAGGCCAACGGGCAGGGGTGGGGAGACCCAGTACTTC.

This clone has a handful of counts. The V gene is TRBV18, the J gene TRBJ1-2; D is ambiguous. Per germline, CDR1 KGHSH and CDR2 LQKENI. Deletions cut 0 bases from V and 3 bases from J, with 14 bases between. The CDR3 covers 16 residues. CDR3 coding DNA: TGTGCCAGCTCACCACCGTTGGAGGAAGTAGACTATGGCTACACCTTC. It yields the protein CASSPPLEEVDYGYTF.

The J gene is TRBJ2-7, the V gene TRBV27; tentative D call: TRBD2 (6 bases). Germline lookup yields CDR1 MNHEY and CDR2 SMNVEV (reference sequence). Deletions cut 4 bases from V and 4 bases from J, with 23 bases between. This CDR3 is 17 amino acids long. CDR3 DNA sequence: TGTGCCAGCAGTTGGTCTTCTCAAGGGGAGGAGAGGTACGAGCAGTACTTC. Its translation is CASSWSSQGEERYEQYF.

This chain uses TRBV28 with TRBJ2-7; tentatively, D is TRBD2 (6 bases). Germline lookup yields CDR1 MDHEN and CDR2 SYDVKM. Trimming shortened V by 5 bases and J by 7 bases, and 21 bases separated the two germline ends. CDR3 size: 15 residues. CDR3 sequence: CASSPNPGTLEEQYF. In nucleotides, the CDR3 is TGTGCCAGCAGTCCCAACCCGGGGACTCTAGAAGAGCAGTACTTC.

The rearrangement links TRBV6-6 to TRBJ2-6, with D tentatively TRBD2 (6 bases). Germline lookup yields CDR1 MNHNY and CDR2 SVGAGI (reference sequence). This CDR3 contains 16 residues. V was trimmed by 4 bases and J by 0 bases, leaving 10 bases between them. The CDR3 protein is CASSLAESSGANVLTF. The DNA of the CDR3 is TGTGCCAGCAGTTTAGCGGAAAGCTCTGGGGCCAACGTCCTGACTTTC.

The V and J genes are TRBV25-1 and TRBJ2-5; 8 nucleotides agree with TRBD1. V shed 6 bases, J shed 5 bases, and the junction held 5 bases outside the gene matches. This CDR3 region has 13 residues. Per germline, CDR1 MGHDK and CDR2 SYGVNS. The CDR3 loop is CASRGQGEETQYF. DNA for the CDR3: TGTGCCAGCAGAGGACAGGGAGAGGAGACCCAGTACTTC.